This is a list of T cell receptor beta chains from one sample in a study of CD8 T cells in Susac syndrome. TCRdb recomputed calls from the immunoSEQ multiplex PCR reads with MiXCR, one row per CDR3 protein. Here the sample spans fewer than 85,000 distinct CDR3 sequences, approximately 94% being singletons. Sequencing was carried out using CD8+ T cells from PBMCs. The source of these receptors is a human donor with Susac syndrome. Both conserved end residues are part of each CDR3. D genes are given only for firm matches. Rows give clone size only sometimes, using once, few, many, or a class for an expanded clone.

>-|TRBD2|TRBV9|TRBJ2-3
CASSTGLAATDTQYF
TGTGCCAGCAGCACGGGACTAGCGGCCACAGATACGCAGTATTTT
>-|TRBD2|TRBV20-1|TRBJ2-5
CSARPSSGGARETQYF
TGCAGTGCTAGACCCTCTAGCGGGGGGGCGAGAGAGACCCAGTACTTC
>-|-|TRBV27|TRBJ2-5
CATGRQETQYF
TGTGCCACCGGAAGGCAAGAGACCCAGTACTTC
>-|TRBD1|TRBV7-2|TRBJ1-1
CASSYPGQGITEAFF
TGTGCCAGCAGTTACCCGGGACAGGGGATCACTGAAGCTTTCTTT
>-|TRBD1|TRBV18|TRBJ1-1
CASSPRTGVFTEAFF
TGTGCCAGCTCACCACGGACAGGGGTCTTCACTGAAGCTTTCTTT
>-|TRBD1|TRBV9|TRBJ1-2
CASSVERTGGVGGYTF
TGTGCCAGCAGCGTAGAAAGGACAGGGGGCGTGGGTGGCTACACCTTC
>-|TRBD2|TRBV7-8|TRBJ2-5
CASSLSPGTRELETQYF
TGTGCCAGCAGCTTAAGTCCCGGGACTAGAGAATTGGAGACCCAGTACTTC
>-|-|TRBV5-6|TRBJ1-6
CASSLAKRNSPLHF
TGTGCCAGCAGCTTGGCCAAGAGGAATTCACCCCTCCACTTT
>-|-|TRBV2|TRBJ1-5
CASSEVGGERNQPQHF
TGTGCCAGCAGTGAAGTGGGGGGCGAAAGGAATCAGCCCCAGCATTTT
>-|-|TRBV7-2|TRBJ2-7
CASSLWGTYEQYF
TGTGCCAGCAGCTTATGGGGTACCTACGAGCAGTACTTC
>-|-|TRBV9|TRBJ2-4
CASSGVRDIQYF
TGTGCCAGCAGCGGGGTTAGGGACATTCAGTACTTC
>-|TRBD2|TRBV5-4|TRBJ2-7
CASSRGGASYEQYF
TGTGCCAGCAGCCGGGGAGGGGCTTCCTACGAGCAGTACTTC
>-|-|TRBV5-6|TRBJ1-1
CASSRAWDTEAFF
TGTGCCAGCAGCAGAGCTTGGGACACTGAAGCTTTCTTT
>-|TRBD2|TRBV9|TRBJ2-2
CASSVSGGLAGELFF
TGTGCCAGCAGCGTTAGCGGGGGGCTAGCCGGGGAGCTGTTTTTT
>-|-|TRBV11-2|TRBJ2-7
CASSLAVRGEQYF
TGTGCCAGCAGCTTAGCGGTTAGAGGCGAGCAGTACTTC
>-|-|TRBV6-4|TRBJ1-1
CASAPTVMNTEAFF
TGTGCCAGTGCCCCCACCGTCATGAACACTGAAGCTTTCTTT
>once|TRBD1|TRBV9|TRBJ2-5
CASSHWTGKQETQYF
TGTGCCAGCAGCCATTGGACAGGGAAGCAAGAGACCCAGTACTTC
>-|-|TRBV9|TRBJ2-1
CASSVASRRGHNEQFF
TGTGCCAGCAGCGTAGCTTCAAGAAGGGGACACAATGAGCAGTTCTTC
>-|-|TRBV6-2/TRBV6-3|TRBJ1-1
CASSLGIEAFF
TGTGCCAGCAGTTTGGGGATTGAAGCTTTCTTT
>-|TRBD1|TRBV6-2/TRBV6-3|TRBJ2-7
CASSLLPDRGHEQYF
TGTGCCAGCAGCCTTCTCCCGGACAGGGGCCACGAGCAGTACTTC
>-|TRBD1|TRBV6-2/TRBV6-3|TRBJ2-4
CASGQALSKNIQYF
TGTGCCAGTGGACAGGCCCTATCCAAAAACATTCAGTACTTC
>-|-|TRBV19|TRBJ2-3
CASSIAGRSTDTQYF
TGTGCCAGTAGTATCGCCGGCAGGAGCACAGATACGCAGTATTTT
>-|-|TRBV7-9|TRBJ2-1
CASPGYSYNEQFF
TGTGCCAGTCCCGGCTACTCCTACAATGAGCAGTTCTTC
>-|-|TRBV11-2|TRBJ2-7
CASRSTGTGSYEQYF
TGTGCCAGCAGGTCAACCGGGACGGGGTCCTACGAGCAGTACTTC
>-|-|TRBV9|TRBJ2-2
CASSLLGTGELFF
TGTGCCAGCAGCCTCCTAGGGACCGGGGAGCTGTTTTTT
>once|TRBD2|TRBV12-3/TRBV12-4|TRBJ2-7
CASSTSGGDGYSYEQYF
TGTGCCAGCAGTACTAGCGGGGGGGATGGATACTCCTACGAGCAGTACTTC
>-|-|TRBV14|TRBJ2-7
CASSRDTDSYEQYF
TGTGCCAGCAGCCGAGACACCGACTCCTACGAGCAGTACTTC
>-|-|TRBV2|TRBJ2-7
CASSGTYYEQYF
TGTGCCAGCAGTGGGACTTACTACGAGCAGTACTTC
>-|-|TRBV12-3/TRBV12-4|TRBJ2-2
CASSFDGTGELFF
TGTGCCAGCAGTTTCGATGGAACCGGGGAGCTGTTTTTT
>-|TRBD1|TRBV20-1|TRBJ2-2
CSARTGYTGELFF
TGCAGTGCCAGGACAGGTTACACCGGGGAGCTGTTTTTT
>-|-|TRBV29-1|TRBJ1-1
CSVEDPLSQGLMNTEAFF
TGCAGCGTTGAAGATCCCCTTTCACAGGGCCTCATGAACACTGAAGCTTTCTTT
>-|-|TRBV5-1|TRBJ2-5
CASSLIQGQETQYF
TGCGCCAGCAGCTTGATTCAGGGCCAAGAGACCCAGTACTTC
>-|-|TRBV6-5|TRBJ1-2
CASSYDRASYGYTF
TGTGCCAGCAGTTACGATAGGGCCAGCTATGGCTACACCTTC
>-|-|TRBV29-1|TRBJ2-7
CSVSGLATAYEQYF
TGCAGCGTTAGTGGTCTAGCTACAGCCTACGAGCAGTACTTC
>-|-|TRBV7-3|TRBJ2-7
CASSLTAGREQYF
TGTGCCAGCAGCTTAACGGCAGGGCGGGAGCAGTACTTC
>-|-|TRBV5-1|TRBJ2-7
CASSLDEEAYEQYF
TGCGCCAGCAGCTTGGACGAGGAGGCCTACGAGCAGTACTTC
>-|-|TRBV7-8|TRBJ2-3
CASSLAYRTDTQYF
TGTGCCAGCAGCTTAGCGTACAGGACAGATACGCAGTATTTT
>-|-|TRBV7-9|TRBJ1-5
CASSLNRQGNQPQHF
TGTGCCAGCAGCCTGAATCGCCAGGGGAACCAGCCCCAGCATTTT
>-|TRBD1|TRBV29-1|TRBJ1-2
CSVGGTGGRGTGYTF
TGCAGCGTTGGCGGGACAGGGGGCCGTGGTACTGGCTACACCTTC
>-|-|TRBV2|TRBJ1-1
CASIRSPYPEAFF
TGTGCCAGCATCAGGTCCCCTTACCCTGAAGCTTTCTTT
>-|TRBD2|TRBV9|TRBJ2-1
CASSASGLGPNEQFF
TGTGCCAGCAGCGCGTCGGGACTAGGGCCCAATGAGCAGTTCTTC
>-|-|TRBV12-3/TRBV12-4|TRBJ2-3
CASTLTGDTQYF
TGTGCCAGCACCCTGACTGGAGATACGCAGTATTTT
>-|-|TRBV9|TRBJ1-5
CASSPSAGRPQHF
TGTGCCAGCAGCCCCAGCGCGGGGCGGCCCCAGCATTTT